These 10 T cell receptor beta chains were all obtained from the same sample, sequenced in a study of blood T cells in healthy people across ages. PCR was performed a second time for about 7 to 11 cycles using a sample-barcoded 5' primer and a J-beta primer mix. TCRdb fed the 5' RACE reads into MiXCR, producing one record per CDR3 protein. The table records hundreds of thousands of distinct CDR3 sequences, more than 40% of them present only once. The sample comprised blood. These receptors were obtained from a woman aged 55-69 years in good health.

This clonotype was seen repeatedly, ten times or more. This chain connects TRBV29-1 to TRBJ2-5, with 11 positions matching TRBD1. With the DNA end fitting TRBJ2-7 better, the J assignment may be wrong. CDR1 SQVTM and CDR2 ANQGSEA come from the germline V gene. This CDR3 spans 14 amino acids. The CDR3 coding sequence is TGCAGCGTAGACCCATCGGGACAGGGGGGCGAGCAGTACTTC. Translated, it gives CSVDPSGQGGEQYF.

In its sample, this clonotype was seen a few times. The CDR3 DNA sequence: TGTGCCAGCAGCTCTCCGGGACAGAGAGACGGCTACACCTTC. Translating gives CASSSPGQRDGYTF. The chain uses TRBV6-2 or TRBV6-3 and TRBJ1-2; TRBD1 agrees at 7 bases. This CDR3 is 14 amino acids long. With 6 bases clipped from V and 8 bases from J, the junction kept 12 bases outside the gene matches. The V gene's germline CDR1 is MNHEY and CDR2 SVGEGT.

This chain links TRBV25-1 with TRBJ2-7; the D call may be TRBD1 or TRBD2 (5 bases each). V lost 8 bases, J lost 6 bases, and 20 bases lay in between. CDR3 length equals 14 residues. Germline CDR1 MGHDK, CDR2 SYGVNS. The CDR3 loop is CASGSGRGACEQYF. CDR3 in DNA: TGTGCCAGCGGGTCGGGACGGGGAGCCTGCGAGCAGTACTTC.

Remarks on this clonotype: A much larger clone differs by one base, so this may be a read error. The chain recombines TRBV29-1 with TRBJ2-1; tentatively, D is TRBD2 (7 bases). V was shortened by 8 bases and J by 10 bases, with 18 bases between the two germline ends. CDR1 is SQVTM, CDR2 ANQGSEA, per germline. The CDR3 length is 12 residues. The CDR3 nucleotides are TGCAGCTCCGGACGGGGGGCTGGAGAGCAGTTCTTC. Its translation: CSSGRGAGEQFF.

Only a few counts were recorded for this clonotype. This rearrangement joins TRBV20-1 to TRBJ2-7; TRBD2 matches at 11 bases. This CDR3 has 14 amino acids. V lost 4 bases, J lost 4 bases, and 6 bases stayed unmatched. Germline CDR1 DFQATT, CDR2 SNEGSKA (reference sequence). This CDR3 is CSATPGLAVYEQYF. The CDR3 DNA reads as TGCAGTGCTACCCCGGGACTAGCGGTATACGAGCAGTACTTC.

This chain uses TRBV7-6 with TRBJ2-1, with 7 bases aligning to TRBD2. Germline lookup yields CDR1 SGHVS and CDR2 FNYEAQ. Losses at the gene ends were 1 base for V and 9 bases for J; bases not matched to a gene: 12. The CDR3 is 16 amino acids. The CDR3 here is CASSLGQGLTGGEQFF. DNA of the CDR3: TGTGCCAGCAGCTTAGGGCAAGGACTCACGGGGGGTGAGCAGTTCTTC.

The table lists this clonotype with many counts. This may be a read error, as it is one base from a much larger clone. V usage is TRBV28 and J usage is TRBJ2-3; 9 positions agree with TRBD1. The J segment lost 3 bases and the V segment lost 6 bases, leaving 7 bases of the junction unmatched. Germline assignment: CDR1 MDHEN and CDR2 SYDVKM. The CDR3 totals 15 residues. The chain's CDR3 is CASRRPGQGTDTQYF. The CDR3 DNA sequence: TGTGCCAGCAGGCGACCGGGACAGGGAACAGATACGCAGTATTTT.

V is TRBV6-2 or TRBV6-3 and J is TRBJ2-7; 9 nucleotides line up with TRBD1. The CDR3 runs to 15 residues. Trimming at V came to 6 bases and at J to 5 bases, leaving 11 bases not matched to a gene. Per germline, CDR1 MNHEY and CDR2 SVGEGT. For the CDR3, the DNA is TGTGCCAGCAGCAAGAACCGGGACAGGGACCACGAGCAGTACTTC. The encoded protein is CASSKNRDRDHEQYF.

The J gene is TRBJ2-7, the V gene TRBV20-1, with TRBD1 matching 7 bases. The CDR3 covers 15 residues. V lost 1 base, J lost 3 bases, and 9 bases stayed unmatched. CDR1 and CDR2 (germline): DFQATT, SNEGSKA (reference sequence). CDR3 DNA sequence: TGCAGTGCTAGAGGGCCTTGGACAGGAGACTACGAGCAGTACTTC. Encoded protein: CSARGPWTGDYEQYF.

In its sample, this clonotype was seen many times. The chain joins TRBV6-2 or TRBV6-3 to TRBJ2-1; D is undetermined. The germline gives CDR1 MNHEY, CDR2 SVGEGT. The CDR3 has 14 residues. V lost 9 bases to trimming and J lost 0 bases, with 12 bases between them. Written as DNA, the CDR3 is TGTGCCAGTGAAGACAACCTCTCCTACAATGAGCAGTTCTTC. Translation gives CASEDNLSYNEQFF.